These 4 T cell receptor beta chains were all obtained from the same sample, sequenced in a study of T cell responses to AZD1222 COVID-19 vaccine. The data were produced by immunoSEQ multiplex PCR, yet TCRdb's version contains in-frame clones alone and is incomplete. The table lists approximately 110,000 clones, 84% of them singletons. This material consisted of peripheral blood, taken on day 0 of AZD1222 vaccination. The receptors derive from an adult in good health.

CDR3 amino acids: CASGQGASSYEQYF. The CDR3 nucleotides are TGTGCCAGCGGACAGGGGGCCAGCTCCTACGAGCAGTACTTC. The V gene is TRBV18, the J gene TRBJ2-7, with 11 bases lining up with TRBD1. V gave up 8 bases and J gave up 0 bases; unmatched junction bases: 3. Germline values: CDR1 KGHSH, CDR2 LQKENI. The CDR3 totals 14 residues.

This chain connects TRBV4-2 to TRBJ1-2, with 7 bases matching TRBD1. V trimming: 5 bases; J trimming: 4 bases; junction bases outside the gene matches: 4. The CDR3 consists of 13 residues. Germline V gene sequence: CDR1 LGHNA, CDR2 YNFKEQ. In DNA, the CDR3 is TGTGCCAGCAGCTTGGAGGGGGCCTATGGCTACACCTTC. This encodes CASSLEGAYGYTF.

The chain recombines TRBV11-2 with TRBJ2-1, with a weak D call TRBD2 (6 bases). CDR3 length equals 15 residues. Trimming took 0 bases from V and 4 from J, leaving 10 bases between them. Germline assignment: CDR1 SGHAT and CDR2 FQNNGV. CDR3 DNA: TGTGCCAGCAGCTTAGACCCCGGGAGTTACAATGAGCAGTTCTTC. Its translation is CASSLDPGSYNEQFF.

The V gene is TRBV28, the J gene TRBJ2-1; 12 bases align to TRBD2. The CDR3 has 15 residues. Germline CDR1 MDHEN, CDR2 SYDVKM. Losses at the gene ends were 2 bases for V and 9 bases for J; bases not matched to a gene: 5. The CDR3 loop reads CASSLLAGGGGEQFF. DNA of the CDR3: TGTGCCAGCAGTTTACTAGCGGGAGGGGGAGGTGAGCAGTTCTTC.